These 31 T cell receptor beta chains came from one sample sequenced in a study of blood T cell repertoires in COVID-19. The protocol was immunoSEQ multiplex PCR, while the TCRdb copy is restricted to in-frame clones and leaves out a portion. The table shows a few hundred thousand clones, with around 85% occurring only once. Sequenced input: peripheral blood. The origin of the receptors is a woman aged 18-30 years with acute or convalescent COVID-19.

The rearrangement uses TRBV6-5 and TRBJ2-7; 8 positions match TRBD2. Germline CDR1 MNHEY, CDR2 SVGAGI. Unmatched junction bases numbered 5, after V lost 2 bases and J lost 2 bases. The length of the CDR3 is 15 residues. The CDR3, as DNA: TGTGCCAGCAGTTACGGACTAGCCGGCCCCTACGAGCAGTACTTC. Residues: CASSYGLAGPYEQYF.

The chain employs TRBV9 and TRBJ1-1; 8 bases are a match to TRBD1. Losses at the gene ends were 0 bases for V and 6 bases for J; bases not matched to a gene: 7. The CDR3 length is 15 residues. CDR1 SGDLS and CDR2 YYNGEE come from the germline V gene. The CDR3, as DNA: TGTGCCAGCAGCGTAGCCGCAGGGGGCTTGGCTGAAGCTTTCTTT. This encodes CASSVAAGGLAEAFF.

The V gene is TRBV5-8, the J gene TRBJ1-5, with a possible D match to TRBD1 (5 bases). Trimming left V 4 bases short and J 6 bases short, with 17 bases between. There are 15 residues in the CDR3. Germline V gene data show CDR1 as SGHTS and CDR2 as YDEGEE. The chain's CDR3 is CASSPPLRGGQPQHF. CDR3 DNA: TGTGCCAGCAGCCCCCCCCTGCGGGGCGGTCAGCCCCAGCATTTT.

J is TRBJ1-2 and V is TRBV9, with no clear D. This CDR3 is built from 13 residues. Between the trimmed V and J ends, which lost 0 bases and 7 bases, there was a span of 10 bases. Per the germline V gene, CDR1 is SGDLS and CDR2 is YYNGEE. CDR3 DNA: TGTGCCAGCAGCGTAGGGAACGGGGTTGGCTACACCTTC. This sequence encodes CASSVGNGVGYTF. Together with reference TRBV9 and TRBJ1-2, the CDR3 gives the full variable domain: DSGVTQTPKHLITATGQRVTLRCSPRSGDLSVYWYQQSLDQGLQFLIQYYNGEERAKGNILERFSAQQFPDLHSELNLSSLELGDSALYFCASSVGNGVGYTFGSGTRLTVV.

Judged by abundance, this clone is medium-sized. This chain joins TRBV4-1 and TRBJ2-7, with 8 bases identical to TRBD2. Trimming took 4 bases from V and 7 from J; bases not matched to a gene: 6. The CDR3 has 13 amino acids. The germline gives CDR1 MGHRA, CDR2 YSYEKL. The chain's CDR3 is CASSRGGGLEQYF. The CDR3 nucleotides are TGCGCCAGCAGCCGAGGCGGGGGGTTGGAGCAGTACTTC.

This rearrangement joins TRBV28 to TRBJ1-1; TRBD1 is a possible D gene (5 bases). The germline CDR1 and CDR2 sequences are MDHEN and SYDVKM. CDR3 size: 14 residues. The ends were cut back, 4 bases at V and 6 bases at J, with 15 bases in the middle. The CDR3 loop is CASSSGTYRAEAFF. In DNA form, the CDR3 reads TGTGCCAGCAGTTCCGGGACTTATCGGGCTGAAGCTTTCTTT.

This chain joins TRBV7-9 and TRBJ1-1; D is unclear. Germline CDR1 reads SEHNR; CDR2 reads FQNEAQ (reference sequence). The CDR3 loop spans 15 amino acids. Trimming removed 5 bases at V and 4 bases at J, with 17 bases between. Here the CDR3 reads CASSLVSGSATEAFF. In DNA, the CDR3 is TGTGCCAGCAGCCTAGTGAGTGGGAGCGCCACTGAAGCTTTCTTT.

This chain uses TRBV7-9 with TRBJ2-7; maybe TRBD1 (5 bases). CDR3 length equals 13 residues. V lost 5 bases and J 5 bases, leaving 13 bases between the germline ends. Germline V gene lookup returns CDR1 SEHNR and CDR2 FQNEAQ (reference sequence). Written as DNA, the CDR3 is TGTGCCAGCAGCGTTAACAGGATCGACGAGCAGTACTTC. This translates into CASSVNRIDEQYF. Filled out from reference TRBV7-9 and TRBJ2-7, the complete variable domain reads DTGVSQNPRHKITKRGQNVTFRCDPISEHNRLYWYRQTLGQGPEFLTYFQNEAQLEKSRLLSDRFSAERPKGSFSTLEIQRTEQGDSAMYLCASSVNRIDEQYFGPGTRLTVT.

The CDR3 is CASSFVPGLAGVEQYF. The CDR3 bases are TGTGCCAGCAGTTTTGTACCGGGACTAGCGGGAGTCGAGCAGTACTTC. The chain recombines TRBV28 with TRBJ2-7; TRBD2 agrees at 14 bases. V gave up 3 bases and J gave up 6 bases; unmatched junction bases: 7. Looked up from germline, CDR1 is MDHEN and CDR2 is SYDVKM. CDR3 length equals 16 residues. The full variable domain, rest sourced from reference TRBV28 and TRBJ2-7, is DVKVTQSSRYLVKRTGEKVFLECVQDMDHENMFWYRQDPGLGLRLIYFSYDVKMKEKGDIPEGYSVSREKKERFSLILESASTNQTSMYLCASSFVPGLAGVEQYFGPGTRLTVT.

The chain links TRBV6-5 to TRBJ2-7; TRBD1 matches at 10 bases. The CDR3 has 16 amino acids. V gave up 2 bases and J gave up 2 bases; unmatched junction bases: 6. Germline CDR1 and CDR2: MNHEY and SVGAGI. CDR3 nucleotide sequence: TGTGCCAGCAGTTACGACCGACAGGGGGCAACCTACGAGCAGTACTTC. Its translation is CASSYDRQGATYEQYF.

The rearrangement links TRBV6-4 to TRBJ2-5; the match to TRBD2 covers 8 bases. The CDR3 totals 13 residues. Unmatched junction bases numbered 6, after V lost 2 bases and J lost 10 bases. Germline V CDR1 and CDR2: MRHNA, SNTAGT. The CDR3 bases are TGTGCCAGCAGTGACGGGAGCGGGGGAATCCAGTACTTC. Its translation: CASSDGSGGIQYF.

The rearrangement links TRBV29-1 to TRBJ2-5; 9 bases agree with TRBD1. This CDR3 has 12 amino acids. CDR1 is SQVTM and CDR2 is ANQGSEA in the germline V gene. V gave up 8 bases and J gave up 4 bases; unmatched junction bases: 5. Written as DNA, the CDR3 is TGCAGCTTGCGGACAGGGGCAGAGACCCAGTACTTC. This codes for CSLRTGAETQYF. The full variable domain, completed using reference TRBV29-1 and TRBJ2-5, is SAVISQKPSRDICQRGTSLTIQCQVDSQVTMMFWYRQQPGQSLTLIATANQGSEATYESGFVIDKFPISRPNLTFSTLTVSNMSPEDSSIYLCSLRTGAETQYFGPGTRLLVL.

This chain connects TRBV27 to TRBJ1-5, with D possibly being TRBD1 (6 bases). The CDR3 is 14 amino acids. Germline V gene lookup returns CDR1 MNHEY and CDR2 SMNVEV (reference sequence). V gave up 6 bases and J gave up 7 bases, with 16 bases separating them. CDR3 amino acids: CASSDGGAVQPQHF. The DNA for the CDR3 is TGTGCCAGCAGCGACGGGGGGGCAGTACAGCCCCAGCATTTT.

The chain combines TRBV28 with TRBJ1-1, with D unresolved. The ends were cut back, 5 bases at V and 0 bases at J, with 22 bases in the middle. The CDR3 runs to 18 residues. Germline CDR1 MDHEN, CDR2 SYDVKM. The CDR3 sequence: CASSPTATHGDMNTEAFF. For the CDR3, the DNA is TGTGCCAGCAGTCCGACCGCGACCCACGGAGATATGAACACTGAAGCTTTCTTT. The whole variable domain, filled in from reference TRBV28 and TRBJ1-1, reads DVKVTQSSRYLVKRTGEKVFLECVQDMDHENMFWYRQDPGLGLRLIYFSYDVKMKEKGDIPEGYSVSREKKERFSLILESASTNQTSMYLCASSPTATHGDMNTEAFFGQGTRLTVV.

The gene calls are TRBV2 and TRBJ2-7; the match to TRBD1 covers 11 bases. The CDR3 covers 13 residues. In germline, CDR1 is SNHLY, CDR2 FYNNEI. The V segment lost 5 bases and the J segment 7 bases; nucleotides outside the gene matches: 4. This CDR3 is CASSTRDRGEQYF. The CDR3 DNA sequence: TGTGCCAGCAGTACCCGGGACAGGGGGGAGCAGTACTTC. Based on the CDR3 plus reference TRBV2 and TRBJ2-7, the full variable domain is EPEVTQTPSHQVTQMGQEVILRCVPISNHLYFYWYRQILGQKVEFLVSFYNNEISEKSEIFDDQFSVERPDGSNFTLKIRSTKLEDSAMYFCASSTRDRGEQYFGPGTRLTVT.

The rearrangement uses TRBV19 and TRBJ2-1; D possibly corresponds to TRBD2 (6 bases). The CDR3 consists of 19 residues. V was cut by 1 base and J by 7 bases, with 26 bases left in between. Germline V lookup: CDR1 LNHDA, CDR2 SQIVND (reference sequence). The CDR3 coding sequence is TGTGCCAGTAGTATAGTTTTCCGACGGCGGACTACTCTGGGGAATGAGCAGTTCTTC. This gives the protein CASSIVFRRRTTLGNEQFF.

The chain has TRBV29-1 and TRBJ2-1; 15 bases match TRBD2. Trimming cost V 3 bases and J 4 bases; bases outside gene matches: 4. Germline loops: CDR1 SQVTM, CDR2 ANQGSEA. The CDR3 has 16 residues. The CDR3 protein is CSVDRGLAGGYNEQFF. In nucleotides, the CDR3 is TGCAGCGTTGACCGGGGACTAGCGGGGGGTTACAATGAGCAGTTCTTC.

CDR3 in amino acids: CASSQAGTSSYEQYF. Written as DNA, the CDR3 is TGTGCCAGCAGTCAAGCCGGGACATCCTCCTACGAGCAGTACTTC. This chain links TRBV28 with TRBJ2-7, with D perhaps matching TRBD1 (6 bases). Between the trimmed V and J ends, which lost 5 bases and 0 bases, there was a span of 14 bases. CDR3 length: 15 amino acids. CDR1 and CDR2 (germline): MDHEN, SYDVKM. The full variable domain, in which reference TRBV28 and TRBJ2-7 provide the parts outside the CDR3, is DVKVTQSSRYLVKRTGEKVFLECVQDMDHENMFWYRQDPGLGLRLIYFSYDVKMKEKGDIPEGYSVSREKKERFSLILESASTNQTSMYLCASSQAGTSSYEQYFGPGTRLTVT.

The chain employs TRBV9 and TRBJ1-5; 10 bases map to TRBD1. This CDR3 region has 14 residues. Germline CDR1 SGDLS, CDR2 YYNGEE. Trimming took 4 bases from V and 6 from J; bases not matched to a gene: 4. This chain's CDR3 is CASSPGTGVQPQHF. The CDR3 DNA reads TGTGCCAGCAGCCCCGGGACAGGGGTTCAGCCCCAGCATTTT.

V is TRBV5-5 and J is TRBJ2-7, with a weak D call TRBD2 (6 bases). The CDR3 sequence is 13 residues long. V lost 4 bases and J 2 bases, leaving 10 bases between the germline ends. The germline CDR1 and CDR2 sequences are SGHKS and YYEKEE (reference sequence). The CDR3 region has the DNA TGTGCCAGCAGCCAAAGACTAGCCTACGAGCAGTACTTC. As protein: CASSQRLAYEQYF.

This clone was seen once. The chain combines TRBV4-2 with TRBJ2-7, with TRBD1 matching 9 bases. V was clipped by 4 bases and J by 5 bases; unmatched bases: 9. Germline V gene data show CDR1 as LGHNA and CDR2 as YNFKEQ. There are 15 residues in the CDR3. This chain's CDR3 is CASSPLRDRDDEQYF. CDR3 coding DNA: TGTGCCAGCAGCCCGCTTCGGGACAGGGATGACGAGCAGTACTTC.

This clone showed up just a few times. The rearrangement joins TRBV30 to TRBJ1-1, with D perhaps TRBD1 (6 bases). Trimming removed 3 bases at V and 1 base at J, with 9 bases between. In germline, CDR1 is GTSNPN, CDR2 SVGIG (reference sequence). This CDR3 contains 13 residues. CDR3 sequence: CAWSGQPNTEAFF. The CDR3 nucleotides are TGTGCCTGGAGCGGACAGCCGAACACTGAAGCTTTCTTT.

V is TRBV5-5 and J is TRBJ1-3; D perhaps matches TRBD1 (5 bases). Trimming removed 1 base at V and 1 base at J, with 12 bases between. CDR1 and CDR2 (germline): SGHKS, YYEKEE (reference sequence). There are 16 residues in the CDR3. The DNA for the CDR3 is TGTGCCAGCAGCTTGTATCCCGGGGGGTCTGGAAACACCATATATTTT. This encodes CASSLYPGGSGNTIYF.

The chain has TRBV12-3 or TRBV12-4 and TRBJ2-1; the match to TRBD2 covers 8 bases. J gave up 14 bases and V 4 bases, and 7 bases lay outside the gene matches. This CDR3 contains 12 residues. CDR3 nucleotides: TGTGCCAGCAGTTCGGAGCGGGGGAGGAAGTTCTTC. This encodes CASSSERGRKFF.

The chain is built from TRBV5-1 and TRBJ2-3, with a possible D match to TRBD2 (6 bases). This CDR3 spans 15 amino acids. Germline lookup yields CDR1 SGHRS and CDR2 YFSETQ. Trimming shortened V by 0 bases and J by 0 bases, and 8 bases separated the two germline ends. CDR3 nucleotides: TGCGCCAGCAGCTTGGACGGGAGAAGCACAGATACGCAGTATTTT. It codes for CASSLDGRSTDTQYF.

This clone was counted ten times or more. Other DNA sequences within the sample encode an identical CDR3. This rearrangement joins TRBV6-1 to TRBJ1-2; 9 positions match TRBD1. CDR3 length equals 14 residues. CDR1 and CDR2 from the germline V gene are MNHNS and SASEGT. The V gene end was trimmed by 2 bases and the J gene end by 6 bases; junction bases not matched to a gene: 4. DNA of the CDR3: TGTGCCAGCAGTGAAAGAGGGGACAGGGATGGCTACACCTTC. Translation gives CASSERGDRDGYTF.

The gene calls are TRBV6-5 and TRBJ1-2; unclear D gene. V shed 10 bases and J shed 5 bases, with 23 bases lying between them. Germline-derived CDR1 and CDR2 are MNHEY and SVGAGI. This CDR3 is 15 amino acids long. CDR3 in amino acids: CATAKEGNGEYGYTF. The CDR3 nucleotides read TGTGCCACCGCAAAAGAGGGTAACGGCGAGTATGGCTACACCTTC.

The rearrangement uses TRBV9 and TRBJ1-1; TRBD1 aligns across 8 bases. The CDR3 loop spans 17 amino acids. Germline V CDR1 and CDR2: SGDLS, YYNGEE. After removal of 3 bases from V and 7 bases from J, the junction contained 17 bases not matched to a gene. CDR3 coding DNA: TGTGCCAGCAGCGGCTCCGCGGACAGGGCTAATGGGGATGAAGCTTTCTTT. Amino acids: CASSGSADRANGDEAFF. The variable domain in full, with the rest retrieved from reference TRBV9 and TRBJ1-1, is DSGVTQTPKHLITATGQRVTLRCSPRSGDLSVYWYQQSLDQGLQFLIQYYNGEERAKGNILERFSAQQFPDLHSELNLSSLELGDSALYFCASSGSADRANGDEAFFGQGTRLTVV.

CDR3 amino acids: CASSYSRGARNEQFF. The CDR3, as DNA: TGTGCCAGCAGTTACTCCCGGGGGGCTAGGAATGAGCAGTTCTTC. This sequence joins TRBV6-5 and TRBJ2-1, with D tentatively TRBD2 (7 bases). This CDR3 region has 15 residues. CDR1 and CDR2 from the germline V gene are MNHEY and SVGAGI. V was shortened by 0 bases and J by 7 bases, with 13 bases between the two germline ends.

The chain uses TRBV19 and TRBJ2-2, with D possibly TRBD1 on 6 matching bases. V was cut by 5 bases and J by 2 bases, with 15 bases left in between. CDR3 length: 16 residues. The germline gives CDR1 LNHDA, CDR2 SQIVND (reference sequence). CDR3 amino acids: CASSFPRGINTGELFF. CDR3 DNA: TGTGCCAGTAGTTTCCCTAGGGGGATCAACACCGGGGAGCTGTTTTTT.

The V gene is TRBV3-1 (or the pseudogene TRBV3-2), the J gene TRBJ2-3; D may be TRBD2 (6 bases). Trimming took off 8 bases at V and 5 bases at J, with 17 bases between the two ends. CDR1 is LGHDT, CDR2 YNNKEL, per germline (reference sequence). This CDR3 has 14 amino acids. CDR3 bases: TGTGCCAGCGGGCCCGGGACGGGGGTAGATACGCAGTATTTT. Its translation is CASGPGTGVDTQYF.